Listed below are T cell receptor beta chains from one sample, sequenced in a study of OX40 agonist ivuxolimab in advanced cancers. TCRdb's table, derived via immunoSEQ multiplex PCR, lists solely in-frame clones and lacks some. The repertoire includes about 72,000 clones, approximately 92% of them detected once, and roughly 1% sits in the top ten. The sequenced sample was CD4+ or CD8+ T cells sorted from blood, obtained in a trial of the OX40 agonist ivuxolimab. The receptors here all came from an adult with an advanced solid tumor such as melanoma, head and neck, liver or kidney cancer. The CDR3 runs from the conserved cysteine through the conserved F or W. A D gene is named only where the DNA matches it firmly. Not every row has a clone size; where given, it reads once, few, many or a size class.

cdr3_length	clone_size	j_call	v_call	d_call	cdr3_aa	cdr3_nt
14	.	TRBJ1-5	TRBV28	.	CASSPDQGNQPQHF	TGTGCCAGCAGTCCCGACCAGGGGAATCAGCCCCAGCATTTT
10	.	TRBJ2-7	TRBV6-1	.	CASSFNEQYF	TGTGCCAGCAGTTTCAACGAGCAGTACTTC
11	once	TRBJ2-7	TRBV7-9	.	CASEGAYEQYF	TGTGCCAGCGAAGGGGCATACGAGCAGTACTTC
16	.	TRBJ2-2	TRBV9	TRBD1	CASSATPTGSTGELFF	TGTGCCAGCAGCGCCACTCCGACAGGGAGCACCGGGGAGCTGTTTTTT
15	.	TRBJ2-5	TRBV5-1	.	CASSLGETSPETQYF	TGCGCCAGCAGCTTGGGCGAGACTAGTCCAGAGACCCAGTACTTC
14	.	TRBJ1-1	TRBV28	.	CASSLRQTNTEAFF	TGTGCCAGCAGTTTACGACAGACTAACACTGAAGCTTTCTTT
14	.	TRBJ2-3	TRBV19	.	CASSMGYGTDTQYF	TGTGCCAGTAGTATGGGGTATGGCACAGATACGCAGTATTTT
14	.	TRBJ1-1	TRBV10-1	.	CASSEGWDGTEAFF	TGCGCCAGCAGCGAGGGGTGGGATGGGACTGAAGCTTTCTTT
15	.	TRBJ2-2	TRBV30	TRBD2	CAWRVPGGRDGELFF	TGTGCCTGGAGGGTTCCCGGCGGGAGGGACGGGGAGCTGTTTTTT
15	.	TRBJ1-1	TRBV5-4	TRBD1	CASSRGTAMNTEAFF	TGTGCCAGCAGCCGGGGGACAGCAATGAACACTGAAGCTTTCTTT
18	.	TRBJ1-1	TRBV5-4	.	CASSPSPRVGGGGTEAFF	TGTGCCAGCAGCCCATCCCCCCGGGTGGGGGGCGGGGGCACTGAAGCTTTCTTT
15	.	TRBJ1-6	TRBV27	.	CASSLSYRASSPLHF	TGTGCCAGCAGTTTATCGTATAGGGCCTCTTCACCCCTCCACTTT
14	.	TRBJ2-1	TRBV4-1	TRBD2	CASTLAGGPGEQFF	TGCGCCAGCACCCTAGCGGGGGGGCCCGGTGAGCAGTTCTTC
16	.	TRBJ2-6	TRBV6-1	.	CASSEAGFSGANVLTF	TGTGCCAGCAGTGAGGCCGGGTTCTCTGGGGCCAACGTCCTGACTTTC
12	.	TRBJ1-1	TRBV2	.	CASSYQATEAFF	TGTGCCAGCAGTTATCAGGCTACTGAAGCTTTCTTT
17	.	TRBJ2-3	TRBV2	.	CASSEQGSVRGTDTQYF	TGTGCCAGCAGTGAGCAGGGGTCGGTACGAGGCACAGATACGCAGTATTTT
15	.	TRBJ2-1	TRBV4-1	.	CASSPASFSYNEQFF	TGCGCCAGCAGCCCAGCCAGCTTCTCCTACAATGAGCAGTTCTTC
14	.	TRBJ1-6	TRBV28	TRBD1	CASSVTGGNSPLHF	TGTGCCAGCAGTGTCACAGGGGGCAATTCACCCCTCCACTTT
16	.	TRBJ1-5	TRBV7-3	.	CASSSNRVRSNQPQHF	TGTGCCAGCAGCTCTAACAGGGTAAGGAGCAATCAGCCCCAGCATTTT
18	.	TRBJ2-6	TRBV7-8	.	CASSLLEGLSSGANVLTF	TGTGCCAGCAGCTTACTGGAGGGGTTAAGCTCTGGGGCCAACGTCCTGACTTTC
16	.	TRBJ2-3	TRBV29-1	TRBD2	CSACTGTSGRTDTQYF	TGCAGCGCATGCACCGGGACTAGCGGACGCACAGATACGCAGTATTTT
13	.	TRBJ1-4	TRBV25-1	.	CASSLPGPEKLFF	TGTGCCAGCAGCCTTCCAGGGCCTGAAAAACTGTTTTTT
14	.	TRBJ1-4	TRBV19	.	CASSPRASNEKLFF	TGTGCCAGTAGCCCCCGGGCAAGTAATGAAAAACTGTTTTTT
15	.	TRBJ2-1	TRBV5-1	.	CASRTERGTYNEQFF	TGCGCCAGCAGAACCGAGAGGGGGACCTACAATGAGCAGTTCTTC
13	.	TRBJ2-5	TRBV18	.	CASSPTAGETQYF	TGTGCCAGCTCACCCACAGCTGGGGAGACCCAGTACTTC
15	.	TRBJ2-5	TRBV11-3	TRBD2	CASSLAGGLQETQYF	TGTGCCAGCAGCTTAGCGGGAGGACTACAAGAGACCCAGTACTTC
15	.	TRBJ2-1	TRBV5-8	TRBD2	CASSFGTRGSDEQFF	TGTGCCAGCAGCTTTGGGACTAGAGGGTCGGATGAGCAGTTCTTC
13	once	TRBJ1-1	TRBV6-5	.	CASSEQVTTEAFF	TGTGCCAGCAGTGAACAGGTTACCACTGAAGCTTTCTTT
15	.	TRBJ2-1	TRBV19	TRBD2	CASSNLAGGPDEQFF	TGTGCCAGTAGTAATTTAGCGGGAGGGCCTGATGAGCAGTTCTTC
12	.	TRBJ1-2	TRBV29-1	.	CSVTGMDYGYTF	TGCAGCGTTACAGGGATGGACTATGGCTACACCTTC
15	.	TRBJ1-2	TRBV4-1	.	CASSPEEAGAYGYTF	TGCGCCAGCAGCCCAGAAGAGGCAGGGGCCTATGGCTACACCTTC
15	.	TRBJ1-2	TRBV25-1	.	CASSEPGPYSYGYTF	TGTGCCAGCAGTGAACCCGGACCCTACTCCTATGGCTACACCTTC
14	.	TRBJ2-2	TRBV11-2	.	CASRAARGVGELFF	TGTGCCAGCAGAGCCGCCAGGGGGGTCGGGGAGCTGTTTTTT
16	.	TRBJ1-5	TRBV4-1	.	CASSHMFRSRIQPQHF	TGCGCCAGCAGCCACATGTTCCGGTCCCGGATTCAGCCCCAGCATTTT
15	.	TRBJ2-5	TRBV7-2	TRBD2	CASTLPGLPGETQYF	TGTGCCAGCACCCTTCCGGGACTACCAGGAGAGACCCAGTACTTC
13	.	TRBJ1-2	TRBV11-2	TRBD1	CASSLRDSSGYTF	TGTGCCAGCAGCTTAAGGGACAGTTCGGGCTACACCTTC
14	.	TRBJ1-6	TRBV2	TRBD1	CASIGTANNSLLHF	TGTGCCAGCATAGGGACAGCCAATAATTCACTCCTCCACTTT
17	.	TRBJ1-6	TRBV2	.	CASTPAGAGSYNSPLHF	TGTGCCAGCACCCCAGCGGGGGCGGGGTCCTATAATTCACCCCTCCACTTT
14	.	TRBJ2-1	TRBV10-3	TRBD2	CAIGTSGSYNEQFF	TGTGCCATAGGGACTAGCGGGTCTTACAATGAGCAGTTCTTC
15	.	TRBJ2-7	TRBV5-4	TRBD2	CASSSGTSGGYEQYF	TGTGCCAGCAGCTCCGGGACTAGCGGGGGCTACGAGCAGTACTTC
14	.	TRBJ2-7	TRBV10-3	.	CASNGTPDTYEQYF	TGTGCCTCCAACGGGACGCCGGACACCTACGAGCAGTACTTC
12	.	TRBJ2-1	TRBV30	TRBD1	CAWGTDYNEQFF	TGTGCCTGGGGGACAGACTACAATGAGCAGTTCTTC
13	.	TRBJ1-1	TRBV5-1	TRBD1	CASGTGTGPEAFF	TGCGCCAGCGGGACTGGGACAGGGCCTGAAGCTTTCTTT
15	.	TRBJ2-1	TRBV18	TRBD1	CASSPPTGGGNEQFF	TGTGCCAGCTCACCACCGACAGGGGGCGGGAATGAGCAGTTCTTC
14	.	TRBJ2-3	TRBV11-2	.	CASSLGSDPDTQYF	TGTGCCAGCAGCTTGGGTAGCGACCCAGATACGCAGTATTTT
16	.	TRBJ2-3	TRBV7-8	TRBD2	CASSPMPLAGTDTQYF	TGTGCCAGCAGCCCAATGCCTCTAGCGGGCACAGATACGCAGTATTTT
13	.	TRBJ2-1	TRBV10-1	.	CASSGGASREQFF	TGCGCCAGCAGTGGCGGGGCCTCCAGGGAGCAGTTCTTC
12	.	TRBJ1-2	TRBV10-3	TRBD1	CATSGGADGYTF	TGTGCCACATCAGGGGGCGCGGATGGCTACACCTTC
13	.	TRBJ2-2	TRBV19	.	CASNLGGTGELFF	TGTGCCAGTAACCTAGGGGGCACCGGGGAGCTGTTTTTT
14	.	TRBJ1-1	TRBV6-1	.	CASTQRGVGTEAFF	TGTGCCAGCACCCAAAGGGGGGTCGGCACTGAAGCTTTCTTT
13	.	TRBJ2-7	TRBV5-1	.	CASSPHSSYEQYF	TGCGCCAGCAGCCCCCATAGCTCCTACGAGCAGTACTTC
14	.	TRBJ1-1	TRBV5-1	.	CASSLGGQNTEAFF	TGCGCCAGCAGCTTAGGAGGTCAAAACACTGAAGCTTTCTTT
14	once	TRBJ2-5	TRBV5-1	.	CASSFVPGAETQYF	TGCGCCAGCAGCTTCGTACCGGGTGCAGAGACCCAGTACTTC
15	.	TRBJ1-5	TRBV27	.	CARRERGLGNQPQHF	TGTGCGAGGCGGGAAAGGGGGTTGGGCAATCAGCCCCAGCATTTT
15	.	TRBJ2-1	TRBV11-3	TRBD2	CASSQLAGSYNEQFF	TGTGCCAGCAGCCAGCTAGCGGGGTCCTACAATGAGCAGTTCTTC
16	.	TRBJ2-7	TRBV28	.	CASSSNPGRKDYEQYF	TGTGCCAGCAGTTCTAACCCGGGACGGAAAGACTACGAGCAGTACTTC
17	.	TRBJ1-3	TRBV5-4	TRBD1	CASSRDRGELNGNTIYF	TGTGCCAGCAGCCGCGACAGGGGTGAGCTTAATGGAAACACCATATATTTT